Shown below are 8 T cell receptor beta chains from a single sample sequenced in a study of T cell responses to AZD1222 COVID-19 vaccine. Assay used: immunoSEQ multiplex PCR; TCRdb lists only in-frame clones, some missing. Here the sample spans 140,000 to 150,000 clones, 92% being singletons. Sequenced material: peripheral blood, taken 28 days after the second AZD1222 dose. All receptors derive from an adult who received the AZD1222 COVID-19 vaccine.

The chain is built from TRBV30 and TRBJ1-1; no firm D call. The CDR3 is made up of 14 amino acids. Germline V gives CDR1 GTSNPN, CDR2 SVGIG (reference sequence). V was trimmed by 0 bases and J by 1 base, leaving 9 bases between them. Here the CDR3 reads CAWSVERGNTEAFF. The CDR3 DNA sequence: TGTGCCTGGAGTGTTGAACGGGGGAACACTGAAGCTTTCTTT.

The chain employs TRBV2 and TRBJ2-1; TRBD2 agrees at 7 bases. The V segment lost 4 bases and the J segment 1 base; nucleotides outside the gene matches: 4. Germline CDR1 and CDR2: SNHLY and FYNNEI. The CDR3 has 15 amino acids. The CDR3 region has the DNA TGTGCCAGCAGTGCCAACGGGAGGTCCTACAATGAGCAGTTCTTC. This translates into CASSANGRSYNEQFF.

This clone was recorded a few times. V usage is TRBV11-3 and J usage is TRBJ2-5, with 10 positions matching TRBD2. The J segment lost 4 bases and the V segment lost 5 bases, leaving 1 base of the junction unmatched. CDR1 is SGHNT, CDR2 YENEEA, per germline. There are 13 residues in the CDR3. The CDR3 loop is CASSASGRETQYF. CDR3 nucleotides: TGTGCCAGCAGCGCTAGCGGGAGAGAGACCCAGTACTTC.

The chain uses TRBV6-5 and TRBJ2-7; a weak D match, TRBD2 (6 bases). The CDR3 totals 15 residues. Germline lookup yields CDR1 MNHEY and CDR2 SVGAGI. Trimming removed 4 bases from V and 3 bases from J, with 16 bases in between. CDR3 DNA: TGTGCCAGCAGTTCTCCGAGACTAGGAATCTACGAGCAGTACTTC. This gives the protein CASSSPRLGIYEQYF.

J is TRBJ1-3 and V is TRBV6-2 or TRBV6-3, with D perhaps TRBD1 (5 bases). V was cut by 5 bases and J by 1 base, with 9 bases left in between. The CDR3 has 14 residues. The germline CDR1 and CDR2 sequences are MNHEY and SVGEGT. The CDR3: CASSPQGSGNTIYF. The CDR3, as DNA: TGTGCCAGCAGTCCCCAGGGATCTGGAAACACCATATATTTT.

This clone has only one observation. The chain combines TRBV29-1 with TRBJ2-7; a weak D match, TRBD2 (6 bases). The V and J ends lost 7 bases and 5 bases respectively, with 21 bases between them. The CDR3 loop spans 14 amino acids. Germline-derived CDR1 and CDR2 are SQVTM and ANQGSEA. The CDR3 spells CSASIAVPNNEQYF. Here the CDR3 DNA reads TGCAGCGCATCCATAGCGGTACCTAACAACGAGCAGTACTTC.

This chain joins TRBV7-8 and TRBJ2-1; D might be TRBD2 (5 bases). The CDR3 runs 17 residues. Germline CDR1 is SGHVS and CDR2 is FQNEAQ. Trimming stripped 1 base from V and 0 bases from J, with 13 bases between. The CDR3 loop reads CASSLDGGLSSYNEQFF. As DNA, the CDR3 is TGTGCCAGCAGCTTAGACGGCGGGTTGAGCTCCTACAATGAGCAGTTCTTC. Drawing the rest from reference TRBV7-8 and TRBJ2-1, the complete variable domain is GAGVSQSPRYKVAKRGQDVALRCDPISGHVSLFWYQQALGQGPEFLTYFQNEAQLDKSGLPSDRFFAERPEGSVSTLKIQRTQQEDSAVYLCASSLDGGLSSYNEQFFGPGTRLTVL.

The chain combines TRBV6-5 with TRBJ1-1; D is possibly TRBD1 (5 bases). Germline CDR1 and CDR2: MNHEY and SVGAGI. The V end lost 2 bases, the J end lost 3 bases, and 13 bases lay between the germline ends. CDR3 length: 15 residues. The DNA of the CDR3 is TGTGCCAGCAGTTACACTGGACAAGCCTACACTGAAGCTTTCTTT. This codes for CASSYTGQAYTEAFF.